The 12 T cell receptor beta chains below were found in one sample sequenced in a study of cytomegalovirus exposure and HLA in healthy donors (dated by TCRdb to about 2017). The library came from the immunoSEQ multiplex PCR assay. For the multiplex PCR, a mixture combining 60 forward primers for TCR Vbeta segments and 13 reverse primers for TCR Jbeta segments was used. In TCRdb, the immuneACCESS table is reduced to in-frame sequences with V and J assigned. These tables do not hold every clone; where another copy was compared, an unresolved V gene accounts for under half, and the others remain unexplained. Here the sample has about 170,000 clones; roughly 85% occur a single time. The ten largest make up about 2.5% of the sample. The sample comprised PBMCs. The receptors here all came from a man in his thirties or forties in good health and CMV-seropositive.

The rearrangement joins TRBV7-2 to TRBJ2-3; 8 bases align to TRBD2. The CDR3 runs 16 residues. Germline values: CDR1 SGHTA, CDR2 FQGNSA. V gave up 6 bases and J gave up 6 bases; unmatched junction bases: 14. CDR3 region: CASSPLNWRGEDTQYF. Written as DNA, the CDR3 is TGTGCCAGCAGTCCCCTTAATTGGCGGGGGGAGGATACGCAGTATTTT.

The J gene is TRBJ2-1, the V gene TRBV7-2; 10 nucleotides align to TRBD1. The length of the CDR3 is 19 residues. From germline, CDR1 is SGHTA and CDR2 FQGNSA. With 1 base clipped from V and 3 bases from J, the junction kept 12 bases outside the gene matches. The DNA for the CDR3 is TGTGCCAGCAGCTTAGAGGGACAGGGGTTAGTTAGTCGCTACAATGAGCAGTTCTTC. Translated: CASSLEGQGLVSRYNEQFF.

CDR3 residues: CASSQEARKAYGYTF. The DNA for the CDR3 is TGTGCCAGCAGCCAAGAGGCCAGGAAAGCCTATGGCTACACCTTC. This chain joins TRBV4-2 and TRBJ1-2; D call uncertain. V was trimmed by 0 bases and J by 4 bases, leaving 12 bases between them. Germline V gives CDR1 LGHNA, CDR2 YNFKEQ. This CDR3 has 15 amino acids.

V is TRBV28 and J is TRBJ1-5; 10 bases are a match to TRBD1. CDR3 length: 14 amino acids. Per germline, CDR1 MDHEN and CDR2 SYDVKM. The trim removed 4 bases at V and 5 bases at J, leaving 2 bases unmatched. For the CDR3, the DNA is TGTGCCAGCAGTTCAGGACAGGGGGATCAGCCCCAGCATTTT. It is translated as CASSSGQGDQPQHF.

The rearrangement uses TRBV4-1 and TRBJ2-7; 8 nucleotides agree with TRBD2. The CDR3 has 17 residues. V was clipped by 0 bases and J by 7 bases; unmatched bases: 14. From germline, CDR1 is MGHRA and CDR2 YSYEKL. CDR3 region: CASSQDGGTRRSGEQYF. For the CDR3, the DNA is TGCGCCAGCAGCCAAGATGGTGGGACTAGACGGTCGGGGGAGCAGTACTTC.

Comments on this clone: At one boundary the junction diverges from the germline segment, which might be a read error. This rearrangement joins TRBV7-9 to TRBJ2-7; tentative D call: TRBD1 (5 bases). The CDR3 loop spans 15 amino acids. Germline V CDR1 and CDR2: SEHNR, FQNEAQ (reference sequence). The CDR3 bases are TGTTCCAGCAGCTTAGGGTGGCAGACAGACTACGAGCAGTACTTC. Residues: CSSSLGWQTDYEQYF.

This sequence joins TRBV19 and TRBJ2-4; weak D call: TRBD2 (6 bases). Trimming left V 5 bases short and J 0 bases short, with 11 bases between. CDR1 and CDR2 (germline): LNHDA, SQIVND (reference sequence). The CDR3 covers 15 residues. The CDR3 DNA reads as TGTGCCAGTAGTCCTCCGGGACTAGCCAAAAACATTCAGTACTTC. This codes for CASSPPGLAKNIQYF.

The chain uses TRBV6-6 and TRBJ1-1; D is uncertain. Germline V gene data show CDR1 as MNHNY and CDR2 as SVGAGI (reference sequence). This CDR3 has 14 amino acids. Trimming stripped 6 bases from V and 0 bases from J, with 11 bases between. CDR3: CASSHYEVNTEAFF. The CDR3 DNA reads TGTGCCAGCAGCCATTACGAGGTGAACACTGAAGCTTTCTTT.

The chain links TRBV10-3 to TRBJ2-2, with 7 bases matching TRBD2. Trimming cost V 6 bases and J 6 bases; bases outside gene matches: 7. CDR1 is ENHRY, CDR2 SYGVKD, per germline. The CDR3 is 14 amino acids. CDR3 nucleotides: TGTGCCATCAGGGATCTTGCGGGAGCCGGGGAGCTGTTTTTT. Translating gives CAIRDLAGAGELFF.

The chain combines TRBV5-1 with TRBJ2-1; 9 bases map to TRBD2. The trim removed 2 bases at V and 3 bases at J, leaving 0 bases unmatched. From germline, CDR1 is SGHRS and CDR2 YFSETQ. The CDR3 spans 14 residues. The CDR3 DNA sequence: TGCGCCAGCAGCTTTAGCGGGAGCTACAATGAGCAGTTCTTC. Its translation: CASSFSGSYNEQFF.

This chain joins TRBV7-2 and TRBJ1-2; a weak D match, TRBD1 (6 bases). V was clipped by 4 bases and J by 4 bases, with 13 bases between them. Germline V CDR1 and CDR2: SGHTA, FQGNSA. The CDR3 has 14 amino acids. This CDR3 is CASSSRDMAYGYTF. CDR3 in DNA: TGTGCCAGCAGCTCCCGGGACATGGCCTATGGCTACACCTTC.

This clone was observed a few times. V and J are TRBV4-2 and TRBJ1-5; 7 bases fit TRBD1. CDR3 length: 13 residues. With V trimmed by 8 bases and J by 7 bases, 8 bases remained unmatched. Germline V gene lookup returns CDR1 LGHNA and CDR2 YNFKEQ. The DNA for the CDR3 is TGTGCCAGCGGATCCGACAGGGTACAGCCCCAGCATTTT. It translates to CASGSDRVQPQHF.